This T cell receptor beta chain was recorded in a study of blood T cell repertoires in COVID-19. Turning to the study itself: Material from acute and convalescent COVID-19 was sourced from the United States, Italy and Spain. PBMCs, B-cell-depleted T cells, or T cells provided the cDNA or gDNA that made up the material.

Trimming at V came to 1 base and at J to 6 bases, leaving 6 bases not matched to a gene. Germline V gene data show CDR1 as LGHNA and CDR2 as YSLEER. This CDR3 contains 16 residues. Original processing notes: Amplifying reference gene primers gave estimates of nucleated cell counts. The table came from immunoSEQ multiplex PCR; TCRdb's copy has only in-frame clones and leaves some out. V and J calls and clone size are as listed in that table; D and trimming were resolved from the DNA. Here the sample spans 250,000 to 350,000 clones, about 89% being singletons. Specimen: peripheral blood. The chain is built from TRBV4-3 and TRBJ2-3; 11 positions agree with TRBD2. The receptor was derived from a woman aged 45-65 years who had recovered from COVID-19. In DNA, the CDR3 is TGCGCCAGCAGCCAAGTTCTGGGACTAGCGGAGGATACGCAGTATTTT. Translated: CASSQVLGLAEDTQYF.